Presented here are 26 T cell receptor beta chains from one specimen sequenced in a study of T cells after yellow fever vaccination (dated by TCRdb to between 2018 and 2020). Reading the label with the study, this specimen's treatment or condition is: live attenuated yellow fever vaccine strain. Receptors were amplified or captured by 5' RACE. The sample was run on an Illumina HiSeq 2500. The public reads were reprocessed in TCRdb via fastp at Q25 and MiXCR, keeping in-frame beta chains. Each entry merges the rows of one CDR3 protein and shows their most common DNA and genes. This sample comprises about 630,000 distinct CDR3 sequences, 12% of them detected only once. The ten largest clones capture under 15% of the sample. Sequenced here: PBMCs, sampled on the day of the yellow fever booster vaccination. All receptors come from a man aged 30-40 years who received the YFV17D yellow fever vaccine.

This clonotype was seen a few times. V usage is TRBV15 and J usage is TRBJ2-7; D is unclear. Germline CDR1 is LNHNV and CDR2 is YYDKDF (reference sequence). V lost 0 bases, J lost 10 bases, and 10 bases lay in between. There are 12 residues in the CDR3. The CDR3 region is CATSRDPATQYF. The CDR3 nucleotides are TGTGCCACCAGCAGAGATCCGGCCACCCAGTACTTC.

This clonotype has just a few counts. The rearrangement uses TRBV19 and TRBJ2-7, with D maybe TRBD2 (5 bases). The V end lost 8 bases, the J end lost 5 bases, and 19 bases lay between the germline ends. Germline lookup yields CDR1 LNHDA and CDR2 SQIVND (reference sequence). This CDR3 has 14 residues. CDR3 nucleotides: TGTGCCAGTGGTGACCCTATTAAGAGGGACGAGCAGTACTTC. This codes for CASGDPIKRDEQYF.

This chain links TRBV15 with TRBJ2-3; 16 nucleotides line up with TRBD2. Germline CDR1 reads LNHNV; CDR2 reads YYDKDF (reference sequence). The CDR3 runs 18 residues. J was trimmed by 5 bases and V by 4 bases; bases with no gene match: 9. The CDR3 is CATSKGLAGGPQRDTQYF. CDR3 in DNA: TGTGCCACCAGCAAGGGACTAGCGGGAGGGCCTCAAAGAGATACGCAGTATTTT. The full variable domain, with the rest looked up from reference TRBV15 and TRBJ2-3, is DAMVIQNPRYQVTQFGKPVTLSCSQTLNHNVMYWYQQKSSQAPKLLFHYYDKDFNNEADTPDNFQSRRPNTSFCFLDIRSPGLGDTAMYLCATSKGLAGGPQRDTQYFGPGTRLTVL.

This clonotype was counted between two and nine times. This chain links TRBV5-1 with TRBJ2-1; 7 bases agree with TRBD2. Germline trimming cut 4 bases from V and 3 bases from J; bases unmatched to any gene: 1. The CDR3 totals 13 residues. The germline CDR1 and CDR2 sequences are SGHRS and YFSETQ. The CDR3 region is CASSGTNYNEQFF. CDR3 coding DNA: TGCGCCAGCAGCGGGACTAACTACAATGAGCAGTTCTTC.

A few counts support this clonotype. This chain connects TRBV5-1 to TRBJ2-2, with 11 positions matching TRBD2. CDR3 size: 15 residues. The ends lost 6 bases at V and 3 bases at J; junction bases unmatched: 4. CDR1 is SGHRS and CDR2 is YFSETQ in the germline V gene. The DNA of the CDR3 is TGCGCCAGCACCGTACTAGCGGGAGACACCGGGGAGCTGTTTTTT. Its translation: CASTVLAGDTGELFF.

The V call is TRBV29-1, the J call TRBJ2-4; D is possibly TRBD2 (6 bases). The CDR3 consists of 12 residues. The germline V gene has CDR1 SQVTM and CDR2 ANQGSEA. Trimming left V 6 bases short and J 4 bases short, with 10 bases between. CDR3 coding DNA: TGCAGCGTCGGAGGACTAAAAAACATTCAGTACTTC. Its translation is CSVGGLKNIQYF.

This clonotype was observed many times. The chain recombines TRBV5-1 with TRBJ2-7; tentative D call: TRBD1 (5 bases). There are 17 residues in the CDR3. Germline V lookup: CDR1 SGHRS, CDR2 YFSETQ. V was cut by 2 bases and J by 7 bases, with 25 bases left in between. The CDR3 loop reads CASSLQHSGQLSMEQYF. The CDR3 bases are TGCGCCAGCAGCTTACAACATTCCGGACAACTGTCAATGGAGCAGTACTTC.

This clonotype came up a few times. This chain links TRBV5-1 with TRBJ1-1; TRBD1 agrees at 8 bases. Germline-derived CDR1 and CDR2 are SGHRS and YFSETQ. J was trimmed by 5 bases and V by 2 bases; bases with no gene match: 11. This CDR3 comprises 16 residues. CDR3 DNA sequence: TGCGCCAGCAGCTTAGGGACAGGAGCGCGCTCGACTGAAGCTTTCTTT. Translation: CASSLGTGARSTEAFF.

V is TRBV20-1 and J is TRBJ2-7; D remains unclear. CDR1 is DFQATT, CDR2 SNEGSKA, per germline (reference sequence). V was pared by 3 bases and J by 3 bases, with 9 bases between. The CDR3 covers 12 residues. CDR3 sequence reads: CSASLGGYEQYF. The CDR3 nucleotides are TGCAGTGCTAGTTTGGGCGGCTACGAGCAGTACTTC.

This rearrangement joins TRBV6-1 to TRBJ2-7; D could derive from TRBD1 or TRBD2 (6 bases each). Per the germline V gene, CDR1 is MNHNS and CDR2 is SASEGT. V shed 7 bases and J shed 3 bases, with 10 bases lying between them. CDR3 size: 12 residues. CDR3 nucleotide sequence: TGTGCCAGCAACGGGGGCTACTACGAGCAGTACTTC. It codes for CASNGGYYEQYF.

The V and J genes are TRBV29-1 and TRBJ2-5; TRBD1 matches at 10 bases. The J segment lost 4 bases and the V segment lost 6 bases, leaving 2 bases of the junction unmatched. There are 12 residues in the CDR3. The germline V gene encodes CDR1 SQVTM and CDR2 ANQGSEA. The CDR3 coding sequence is TGCAGCGTGGGGACAGGGGCAGAGACCCAGTACTTC. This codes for CSVGTGAETQYF.

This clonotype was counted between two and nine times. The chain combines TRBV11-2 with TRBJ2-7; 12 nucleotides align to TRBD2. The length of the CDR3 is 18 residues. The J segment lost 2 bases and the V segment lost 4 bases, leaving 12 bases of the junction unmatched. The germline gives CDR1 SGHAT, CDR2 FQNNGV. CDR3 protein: CASSWGGLAGMPAYEQYF. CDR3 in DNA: TGTGCCAGCAGCTGGGGAGGACTAGCGGGAATGCCAGCCTACGAGCAGTACTTC.

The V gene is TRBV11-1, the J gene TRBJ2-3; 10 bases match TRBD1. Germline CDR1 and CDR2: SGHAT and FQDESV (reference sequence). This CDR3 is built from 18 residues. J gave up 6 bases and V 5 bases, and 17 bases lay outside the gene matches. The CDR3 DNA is TGTGCCAGCAGCCCCGCTCCGGGACAGGGGTATTCTTTGGATACGCAGTATTTT. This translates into CASSPAPGQGYSLDTQYF.

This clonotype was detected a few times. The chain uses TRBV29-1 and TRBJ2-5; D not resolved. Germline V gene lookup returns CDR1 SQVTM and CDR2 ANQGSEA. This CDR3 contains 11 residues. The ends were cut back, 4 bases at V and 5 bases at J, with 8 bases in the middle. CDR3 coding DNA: TGCAGCGTTGCAGCGTTGGAGACCCAGTACTTC. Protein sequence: CSVAALETQYF.

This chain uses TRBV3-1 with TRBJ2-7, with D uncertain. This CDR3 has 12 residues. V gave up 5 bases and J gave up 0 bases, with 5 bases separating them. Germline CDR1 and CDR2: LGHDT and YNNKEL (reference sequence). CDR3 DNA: TGTGCCAGCAGCGACGTCTCCTACGAGCAGTACTTC. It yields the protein CASSDVSYEQYF.

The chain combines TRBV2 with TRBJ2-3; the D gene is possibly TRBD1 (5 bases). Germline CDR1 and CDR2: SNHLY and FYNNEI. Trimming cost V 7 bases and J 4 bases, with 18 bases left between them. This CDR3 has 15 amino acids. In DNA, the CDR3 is TGTGCCAGCATTAAACAGGCAGCATTCGCAGATACGCAGTATTTT. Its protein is CASIKQAAFADTQYF.

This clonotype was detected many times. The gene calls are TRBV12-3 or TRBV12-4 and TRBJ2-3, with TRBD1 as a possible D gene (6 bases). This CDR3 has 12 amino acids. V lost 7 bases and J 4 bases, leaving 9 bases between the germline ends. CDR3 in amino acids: CASKGDADTQYF. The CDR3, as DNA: TGTGCCAGCAAGGGGGACGCAGATACGCAGTATTTT.

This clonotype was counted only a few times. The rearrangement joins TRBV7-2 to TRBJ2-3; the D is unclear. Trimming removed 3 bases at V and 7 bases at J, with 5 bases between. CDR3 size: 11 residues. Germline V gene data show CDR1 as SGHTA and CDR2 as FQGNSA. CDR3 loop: CASSLLHTQYF. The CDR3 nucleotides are TGTGCCAGCAGCTTGTTACATACGCAGTATTTT.

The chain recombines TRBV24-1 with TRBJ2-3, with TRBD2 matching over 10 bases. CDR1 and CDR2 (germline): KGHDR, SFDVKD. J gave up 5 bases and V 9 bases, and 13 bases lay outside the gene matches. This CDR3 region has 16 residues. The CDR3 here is CATGTLAGAERDTQYF. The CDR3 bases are TGTGCCACCGGGACGCTAGCGGGAGCTGAGAGAGATACGCAGTATTTT.

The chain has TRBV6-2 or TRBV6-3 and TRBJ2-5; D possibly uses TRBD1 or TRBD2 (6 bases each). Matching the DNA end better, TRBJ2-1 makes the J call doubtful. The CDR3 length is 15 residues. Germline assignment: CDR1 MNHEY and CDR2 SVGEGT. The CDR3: CASGPPRGLRETQFF. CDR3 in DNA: TGTGCCAGCGGACCGCCTCGGGGGCTCCGGGAGACCCAGTTCTTC.

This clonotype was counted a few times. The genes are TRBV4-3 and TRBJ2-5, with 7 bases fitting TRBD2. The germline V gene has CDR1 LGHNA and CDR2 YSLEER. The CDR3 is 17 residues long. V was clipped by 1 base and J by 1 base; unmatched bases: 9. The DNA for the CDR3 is TGCGCCAGCAGCCAAGGTCTGCGGGAGAGGGGCCAAGAGACCCAGTACTTC. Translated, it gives CASSQGLRERGQETQYF.

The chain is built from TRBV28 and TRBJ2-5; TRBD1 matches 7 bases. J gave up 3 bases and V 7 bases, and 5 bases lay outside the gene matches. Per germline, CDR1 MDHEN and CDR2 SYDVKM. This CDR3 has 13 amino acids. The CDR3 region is CASTGTVKETQYF. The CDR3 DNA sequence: TGTGCCAGCACGGGGACAGTGAAAGAGACCCAGTACTTC.

The CDR3 reads CASSRSTGPAGNEQFF. CDR3 coding DNA: TGTGCCAGCAGTCGATCTACCGGGCCAGCGGGCAATGAGCAGTTCTTC. The chain recombines TRBV12-3 or TRBV12-4 with TRBJ2-1, with D maybe TRBD2 (6 bases). Trimming took 5 bases from V and 6 from J, leaving 20 bases between them. The CDR3 loop spans 16 amino acids.

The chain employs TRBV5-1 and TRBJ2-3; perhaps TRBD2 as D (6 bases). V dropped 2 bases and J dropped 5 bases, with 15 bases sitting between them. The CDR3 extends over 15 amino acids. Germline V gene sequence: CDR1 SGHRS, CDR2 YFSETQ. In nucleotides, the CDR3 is TGCGCCAGCAGCTTTGCGGGGACGGGAGAAGATACGCAGTATTTT. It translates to CASSFAGTGEDTQYF. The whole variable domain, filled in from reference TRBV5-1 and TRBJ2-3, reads KAGVTQTPRYLIKTRGQQVTLSCSPISGHRSVSWYQQTPGQGLQFLFEYFSETQRNKGNFPGRFSGRQFSNSRSEMNVSTLELGDSALYLCASSFAGTGEDTQYFGPGTRLTVL.

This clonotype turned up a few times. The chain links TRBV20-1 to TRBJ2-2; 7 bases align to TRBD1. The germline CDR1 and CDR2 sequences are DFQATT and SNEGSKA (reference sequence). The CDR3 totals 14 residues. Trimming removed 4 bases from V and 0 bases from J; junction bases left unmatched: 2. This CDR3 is CSAIQGTNTGELFF. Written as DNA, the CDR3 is TGCAGTGCTATACAGGGGACGAACACCGGGGAGCTGTTTTTT.

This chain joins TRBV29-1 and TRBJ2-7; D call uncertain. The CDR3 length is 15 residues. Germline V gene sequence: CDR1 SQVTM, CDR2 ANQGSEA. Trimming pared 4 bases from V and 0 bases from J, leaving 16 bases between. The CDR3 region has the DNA TGCAGCGTTGTTGTTCCGGGTCTCAACTCCTACGAGCAGTACTTC. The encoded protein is CSVVVPGLNSYEQYF.